The 18 T cell receptor beta chains below all came from one sample that was sequenced in a study of CD8+ T cells in alopecia areata. Treatment meaning: oral pan-JAK inhibitor, 5-10 mg twice daily. Extraction and reverse transcription of RNA yielded cDNA as the sequencing template. Sequencing used immunoSEQ multiplex PCR; TCRdb keeps in-frame clones, though not all of them. Seen here are 170,000 or so clones, roughly 50% observed once, and the top ten hold 10% to 15%. The source was CD8+ T cells sorted from blood, collected at week 24, from a patient treated with tofacitinib. The receptor set was obtained from a human donor with alopecia areata.

The rearrangement links TRBV4-2 to TRBJ2-2, with 8 bases identical to TRBD2. Germline trimming cut 4 bases from V and 7 bases from J; bases unmatched to any gene: 8. The germline CDR1 and CDR2 sequences are LGHNA and YNFKEQ. This CDR3 comprises 15 residues. For the CDR3, the DNA is TGTGCCAGCAGCCGAGGGCGGGAGGCGATCGGGGAGCTGTTTTTT. Its protein product is CASSRGREAIGELFF.

The chain uses TRBV6-5 and TRBJ2-7; TRBD1 matches at 7 bases. The CDR3 has 13 amino acids. V lost 4 bases and J lost 2; bases outside the gene matches: 2. Germline CDR1 reads MNHEY; CDR2 reads SVGAGI. The CDR3 sequence is CASSFDRAYEQYF. The CDR3 DNA is TGTGCCAGCAGTTTCGACAGGGCCTACGAGCAGTACTTC.

This clone was seen more than once but under ten times. The chain is built from TRBV29-1 and TRBJ2-7; 7 bases are a match to TRBD1. The J segment lost 2 bases and the V segment lost 4 bases, leaving 11 bases of the junction unmatched. The CDR3 totals 15 residues. Germline V CDR1 and CDR2: SQVTM, ANQGSEA. Written as DNA, the CDR3 is TGCAGCGTTGCGTCAAGGGGACAGTATCCCTACGAGCAGTACTTC. This gives the protein CSVASRGQYPYEQYF.

This clone was counted only a few times. The CDR3 coding sequence is TGTGCCAGCAGCGCAGGGGTTAACTATGGCTACACCTTC. Translation: CASSAGVNYGYTF. This rearrangement joins TRBV7-9 to TRBJ1-2, with a possible D match to TRBD1 (6 bases). CDR3 length: 13 amino acids. Germline V gene lookup returns CDR1 SEHNR and CDR2 FQNEAQ (reference sequence). The V end lost 5 bases, the J end lost 1 base, and 8 bases lay between the germline ends.

The rearrangement joins TRBV28 to TRBJ2-3, with D hard to call. Trimming cost V 4 bases and J 2 bases, with 7 bases left between them. CDR1 is MDHEN, CDR2 SYDVKM, per germline. The CDR3 length is 13 residues. CDR3: CASSSYNTDTQYF. The CDR3 coding sequence is TGTGCCAGCAGTTCCTACAACACAGATACGCAGTATTTT.

The chain links TRBV6-1 to TRBJ2-7; D is unclear. This CDR3 is 14 amino acids long. V lost 0 bases, J lost 3 bases, and 9 bases lay in between. Germline V gene lookup returns CDR1 MNHNS and CDR2 SASEGT. As DNA, the CDR3 is TGTGCCAGCAGTGAAGCGGGGTTAGACTACGAGCAGTACTTC. This codes for CASSEAGLDYEQYF.

The chain is built from TRBV5-1 and TRBJ2-1; TRBD2 aligns across 9 bases. V shed 2 bases, J shed 2 bases, and the junction held 11 bases outside the gene matches. The CDR3 has 18 amino acids. Germline CDR1 SGHRS, CDR2 YFSETQ. CDR3 loop: CASSLGLSGGRPYNEQFF. CDR3 coding DNA: TGCGCCAGCAGCTTAGGTCTAAGCGGGGGGCGCCCCTACAATGAGCAGTTCTTC.

CDR3 bases: TGTGCCAGCAGCCCCCCGGGCACAGGCAATCAGCCCCAGCATTTT. It translates to CASSPPGTGNQPQHF. The chain has TRBV7-8 and TRBJ1-5; D gene unclear. Trimming removed 5 bases from V and 2 bases from J, with 13 bases in between. Germline lookup yields CDR1 SGHVS and CDR2 FQNEAQ. The CDR3 is made up of 15 amino acids.

This rearrangement joins TRBV30 to TRBJ2-7; 7 nucleotides match TRBD2. The V gene's germline CDR1 is GTSNPN and CDR2 SVGIG (reference sequence). V shed 3 bases, J shed 7 bases, and the junction held 6 bases outside the gene matches. This CDR3 is built from 12 residues. The CDR3 loop reads CAWSPSGGEQYF. The CDR3 nucleotides are TGTGCCTGGAGCCCTTCCGGGGGGGAGCAGTACTTC.

In this sample, this clone turned up a few times. The chain employs TRBV5-1 and TRBJ2-5, with D uncertain. V gave up 0 bases and J gave up 5 bases, with 23 bases separating them. The CDR3 is 18 residues long. The germline CDR1 and CDR2 sequences are SGHRS and YFSETQ. The CDR3 DNA follows: TGCGCCAGCAGCTTGGCAGTCCCCGGACGGAGCAAGGAGGAGACCCAGTACTTC. It yields the protein CASSLAVPGRSKEETQYF.

The V call is TRBV6-5, the J call TRBJ2-2; 8 positions match TRBD1. CDR1 and CDR2 (germline): MNHEY, SVGAGI. This CDR3 region has 14 residues. V gave up 6 bases and J gave up 4 bases; unmatched junction bases: 4. CDR3 in amino acids: CASRRTGRTGELFF. CDR3 coding DNA: TGTGCCAGCAGACGGACAGGGCGCACCGGGGAGCTGTTTTTT.

The V and J genes are TRBV5-8 and TRBJ2-5; the D call may be TRBD1 or TRBD2 (5 bases each). Germline CDR1 and CDR2: SGHTS and YDEGEE. V dropped 4 bases and J dropped 5 bases, with 15 bases sitting between them. The CDR3 contains 14 residues. CDR3: CASSLVRGHETQYF. The CDR3 nucleotides read TGTGCCAGCAGCCTCGTGAGGGGCCATGAGACCCAGTACTTC. The variable domain in full, completed from reference TRBV5-8 and TRBJ2-5, reads EAGVTQSPTHLIKTRGQQATLRCSPISGHTSVYWYQQALGLGLQFLLWYDEGEERNRGNFPPRFSGRQFPNYSSELNVNALELEDSALYLCASSLVRGHETQYFGPGTRLLVL.

This clone appeared many times. This chain connects TRBV4-1 to TRBJ1-5, with D uncertain. Germline V gives CDR1 MGHRA, CDR2 YSYEKL. The CDR3 length is 13 residues. V was clipped by 10 bases and J by 7 bases, with 17 bases between them. The CDR3 spells CATAEAFLQPQHF. CDR3 DNA sequence: TGCGCCACCGCGGAGGCTTTCCTACAGCCCCAGCATTTT.

This chain joins TRBV7-9 and TRBJ1-5; 8 nucleotides align to TRBD1. This CDR3 spans 14 amino acids. Trimming removed 7 bases from V and 2 bases from J; junction bases left unmatched: 4. The germline V gene encodes CDR1 SEHNR and CDR2 FQNEAQ (reference sequence). Here the CDR3 reads CASTPGQGNQPQHF. Written as DNA, the CDR3 is TGTGCCAGCACCCCGGGACAGGGCAATCAGCCCCAGCATTTT.

This clone was detected once. The chain combines TRBV2 with TRBJ2-3; 8 bases agree with TRBD1. After removal of 6 bases from V and 0 bases from J, the junction contained 5 bases not matched to a gene. The germline V gene has CDR1 SNHLY and CDR2 FYNNEI. This CDR3 has 15 amino acids. The DNA for the CDR3 is TGTGCCAGCAGGGGACAGGCAACTAGCACAGATACGCAGTATTTT. It specifies CASRGQATSTDTQYF.

This clone was detected once. The rearrangement uses TRBV25-1 and TRBJ1-2; D possibly corresponds to TRBD1 (6 bases). The V end was cut by 4 bases, the J end by 5 bases, with 14 bases between. The CDR3 runs 14 residues. Germline CDR1 MGHDK, CDR2 SYGVNS. CDR3 DNA: TGTGCCAGCAGTGGCAGGGGTTATGGGTATGGCTACACCTTC. This sequence encodes CASSGRGYGYGYTF.

This clone was detected only a few times. The chain carries TRBV9 and TRBJ2-1, with D unclear. CDR3 length: 12 amino acids. Trimming removed 0 bases at V and 10 bases at J, with 8 bases between. The germline CDR1 and CDR2 sequences are SGDLS and YYNGEE. The CDR3 bases are TGTGCCAGCAGCGTAGGGTCTCTAGAGCAGTTCTTC. Protein: CASSVGSLEQFF.

The chain combines TRBV2 with TRBJ1-2; D remains ambiguous. Between the trimmed V and J ends, which lost 4 bases and 4 bases, there was a span of 13 bases. CDR1 SNHLY and CDR2 FYNNEI come from the germline V gene. This CDR3 has 14 amino acids. In DNA form, the CDR3 reads TGTGCCAGCAGTGTTTTTGCACCCTCCTATGGCTACACCTTC. This sequence encodes CASSVFAPSYGYTF.